This T cell receptor beta chain was sequenced in a study of OX40 agonist ivuxolimab in advanced cancers. Study details: Patients were over 65% male with ages roughly 23 to 79, mean approximately 58. Study results and limitations: Expanded peripheral T cell antigen specificity was not determined.

With 3 bases removed from V and 6 bases from J, the gap between germline ends came to 8 bases. The CDR3 runs to 12 residues. Germline V gene lookup returns CDR1 SEHNR and CDR2 FQNEAQ (reference sequence). This clone showed up just once. As yet, its antigen is unknown. Clones were read by immunoSEQ multiplex PCR, and TCRdb kept only the in-frame ones, dropping some. The table records some 8,900 clones, about 73% of them present only once. This material consisted of CD4+ or CD8+ T cells sorted from blood, taken in a trial of the OX40 agonist ivuxolimab. The origin of this receptor is an adult with an advanced solid tumor such as melanoma, head and neck, liver or kidney cancer. The chain links TRBV7-9 to TRBJ1-1, with D maybe TRBD1 (6 bases). The CDR3 here is CASSFQGPEAFF. CDR3 bases: TGTGCCAGCAGCTTTCAGGGGCCTGAAGCTTTCTTT.